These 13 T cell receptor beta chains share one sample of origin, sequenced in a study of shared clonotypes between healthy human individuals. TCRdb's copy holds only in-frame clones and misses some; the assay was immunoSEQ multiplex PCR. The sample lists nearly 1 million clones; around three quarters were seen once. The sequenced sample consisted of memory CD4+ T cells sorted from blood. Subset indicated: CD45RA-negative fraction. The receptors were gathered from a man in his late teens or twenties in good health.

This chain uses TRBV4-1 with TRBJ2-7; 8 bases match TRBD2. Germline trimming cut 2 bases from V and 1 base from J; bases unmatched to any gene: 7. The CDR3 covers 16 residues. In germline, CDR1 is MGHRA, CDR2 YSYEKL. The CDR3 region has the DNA TGCGCCAGCAGCCAACCCGTGGCGGGGGGATCCTACGAGCAGTACTTC. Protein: CASSQPVAGGSYEQYF.

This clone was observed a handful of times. This CDR3 is CASSSGQAVAGELFF. The CDR3, as DNA: TGTGCCAGCAGCTCTGGACAGGCCGTGGCCGGGGAGCTGTTTTTT. The chain combines TRBV7-9 with TRBJ2-2; 7 bases are a match to TRBD1. CDR1 is SEHNR and CDR2 is FQNEAQ in the germline V gene (reference sequence). This CDR3 spans 15 amino acids. The J segment lost 6 bases and the V segment lost 4 bases, leaving 8 bases of the junction unmatched.

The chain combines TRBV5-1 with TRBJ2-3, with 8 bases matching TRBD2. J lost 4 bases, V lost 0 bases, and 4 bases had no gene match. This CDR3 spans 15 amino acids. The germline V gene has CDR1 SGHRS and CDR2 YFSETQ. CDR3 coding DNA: TGCGCCAGCAGCTTGGTCGGGAGGGCCGCAGATACGCAGTATTTT. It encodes CASSLVGRAADTQYF.

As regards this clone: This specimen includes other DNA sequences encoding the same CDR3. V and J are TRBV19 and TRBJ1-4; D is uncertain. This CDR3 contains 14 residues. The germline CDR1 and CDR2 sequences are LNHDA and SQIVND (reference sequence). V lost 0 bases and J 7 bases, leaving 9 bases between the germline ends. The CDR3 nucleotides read TGTGCCAGTAGTATAGAGGGAAGCCGTGAAAAACTGTTTTTT. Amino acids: CASSIEGSREKLFF.

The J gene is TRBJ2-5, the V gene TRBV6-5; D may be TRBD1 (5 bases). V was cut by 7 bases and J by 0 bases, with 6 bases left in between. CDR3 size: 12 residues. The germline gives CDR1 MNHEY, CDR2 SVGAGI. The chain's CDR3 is CASKGHQETQYF. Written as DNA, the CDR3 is TGTGCCAGCAAGGGGCACCAAGAGACCCAGTACTTC.

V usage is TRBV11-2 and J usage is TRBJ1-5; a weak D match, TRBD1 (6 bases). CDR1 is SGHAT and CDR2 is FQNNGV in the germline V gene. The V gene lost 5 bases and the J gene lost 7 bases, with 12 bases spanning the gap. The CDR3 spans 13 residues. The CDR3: CASSPTRGQPQHF. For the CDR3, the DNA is TGTGCCAGCAGCCCGACCAGGGGACAGCCCCAGCATTTT.

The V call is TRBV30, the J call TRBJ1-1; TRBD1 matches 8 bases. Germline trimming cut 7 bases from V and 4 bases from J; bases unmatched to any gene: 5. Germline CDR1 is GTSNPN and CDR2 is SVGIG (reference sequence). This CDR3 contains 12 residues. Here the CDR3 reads CASRTGRTEAFF. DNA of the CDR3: TGTGCCTCCCGGACAGGGCGCACTGAAGCTTTCTTT.

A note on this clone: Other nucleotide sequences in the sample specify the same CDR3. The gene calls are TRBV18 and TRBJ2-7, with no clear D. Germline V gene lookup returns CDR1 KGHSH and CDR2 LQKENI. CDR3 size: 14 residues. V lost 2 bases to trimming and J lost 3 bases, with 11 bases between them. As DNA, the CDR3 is TGTGCCAGCTCACCATCGGGCGGTTACTACGAGCAGTACTTC. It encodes CASSPSGGYYEQYF.

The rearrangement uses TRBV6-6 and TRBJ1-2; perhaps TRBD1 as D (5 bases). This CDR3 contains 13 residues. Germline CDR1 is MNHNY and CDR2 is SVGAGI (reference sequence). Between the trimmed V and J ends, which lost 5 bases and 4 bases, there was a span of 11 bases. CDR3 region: CASSVGVSYGYTF. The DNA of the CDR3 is TGTGCCAGCAGTGTAGGGGTGAGCTATGGCTACACCTTC.

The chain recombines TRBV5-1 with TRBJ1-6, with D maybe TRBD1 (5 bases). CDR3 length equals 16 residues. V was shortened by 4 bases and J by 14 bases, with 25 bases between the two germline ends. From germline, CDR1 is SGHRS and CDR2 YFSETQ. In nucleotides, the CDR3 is TGCGCCAGCAGCCGTACCCCGGGACTCGGGGCGGAAGCCCTCCACTTT. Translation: CASSRTPGLGAEALHF.

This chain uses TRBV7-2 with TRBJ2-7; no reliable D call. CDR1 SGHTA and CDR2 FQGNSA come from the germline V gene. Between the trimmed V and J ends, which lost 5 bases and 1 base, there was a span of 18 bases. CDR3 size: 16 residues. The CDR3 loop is CASSRTVGLASYEQYF. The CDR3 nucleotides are TGTGCCAGCAGCCGCACCGTAGGGCTTGCTTCCTACGAGCAGTACTTC.

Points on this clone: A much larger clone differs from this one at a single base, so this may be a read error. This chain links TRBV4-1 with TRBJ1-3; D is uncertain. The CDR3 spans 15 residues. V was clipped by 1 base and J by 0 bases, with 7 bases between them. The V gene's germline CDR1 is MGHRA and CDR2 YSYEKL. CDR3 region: CASSQGTASGNTIYF. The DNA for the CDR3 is TGCGCCAGCAGCCAAGGGACGGCCTCTGGAAACACCATATATTTT.

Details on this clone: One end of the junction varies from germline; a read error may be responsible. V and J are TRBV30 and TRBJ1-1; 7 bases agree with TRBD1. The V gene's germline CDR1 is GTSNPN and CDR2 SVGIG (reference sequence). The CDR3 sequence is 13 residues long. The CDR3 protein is CAWGADRNSEAFF. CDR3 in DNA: TGTGCCTGGGGTGCGGACAGGAACTCTGAAGCTTTCTTT.